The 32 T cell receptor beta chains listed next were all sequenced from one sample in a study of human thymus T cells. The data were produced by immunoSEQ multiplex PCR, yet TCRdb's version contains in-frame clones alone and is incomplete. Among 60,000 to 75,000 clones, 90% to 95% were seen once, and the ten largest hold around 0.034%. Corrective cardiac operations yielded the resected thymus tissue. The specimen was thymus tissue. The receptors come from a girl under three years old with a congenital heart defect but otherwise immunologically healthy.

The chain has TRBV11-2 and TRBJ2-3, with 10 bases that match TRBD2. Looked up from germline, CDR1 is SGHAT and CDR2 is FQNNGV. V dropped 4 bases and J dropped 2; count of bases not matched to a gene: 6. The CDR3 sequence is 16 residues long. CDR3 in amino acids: CASSSRLAGYTDTQYF. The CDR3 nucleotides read TGTGCCAGCAGCTCCCGACTAGCGGGCTACACAGATACGCAGTATTTT.

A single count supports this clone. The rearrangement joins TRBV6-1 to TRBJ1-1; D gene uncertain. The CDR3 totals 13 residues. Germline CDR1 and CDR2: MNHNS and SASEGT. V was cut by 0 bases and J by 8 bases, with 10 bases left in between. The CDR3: CASSEAHGGEAFF. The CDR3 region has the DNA TGTGCCAGCAGTGAAGCGCACGGCGGAGAAGCTTTCTTT.

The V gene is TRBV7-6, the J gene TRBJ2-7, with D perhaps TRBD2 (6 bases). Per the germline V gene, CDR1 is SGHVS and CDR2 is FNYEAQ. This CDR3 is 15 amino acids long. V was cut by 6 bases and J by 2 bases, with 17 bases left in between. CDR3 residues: CASSSEEGGTYEQYF. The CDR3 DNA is TGTGCCAGCAGTTCCGAGGAGGGAGGCACCTACGAGCAGTACTTC. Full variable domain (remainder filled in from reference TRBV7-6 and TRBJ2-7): GAGVSQSPRYKVTKRGQDVALRCDPISGHVSLYWYRQALGQGPEFLTYFNYEAQQDKSGLPNDRFSAERPEGSISTLTIQRTEQRDSAMYRCASSSEEGGTYEQYFGPGTRLTVT.

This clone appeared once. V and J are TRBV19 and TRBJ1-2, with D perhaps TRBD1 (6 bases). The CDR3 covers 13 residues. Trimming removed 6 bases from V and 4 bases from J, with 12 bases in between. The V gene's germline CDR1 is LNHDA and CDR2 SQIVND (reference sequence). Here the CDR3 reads CASSHTGPYGYTF. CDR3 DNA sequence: TGTGCCAGTAGCCACACAGGGCCCTATGGCTACACCTTC.

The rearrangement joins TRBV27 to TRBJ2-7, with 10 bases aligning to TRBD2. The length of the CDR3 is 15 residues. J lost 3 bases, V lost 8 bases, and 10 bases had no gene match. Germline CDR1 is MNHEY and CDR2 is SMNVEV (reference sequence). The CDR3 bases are TGTGCCAGCGGCCTCTGGACTAGCGGATACTACGAGCAGTACTTC. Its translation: CASGLWTSGYYEQYF.

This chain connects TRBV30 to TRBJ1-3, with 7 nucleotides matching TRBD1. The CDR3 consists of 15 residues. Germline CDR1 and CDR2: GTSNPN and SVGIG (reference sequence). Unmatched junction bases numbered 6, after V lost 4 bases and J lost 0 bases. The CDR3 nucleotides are TGTGCCTGGATCGGACAGGAGAGCTCTGGAAACACCATATATTTT. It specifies CAWIGQESSGNTIYF.

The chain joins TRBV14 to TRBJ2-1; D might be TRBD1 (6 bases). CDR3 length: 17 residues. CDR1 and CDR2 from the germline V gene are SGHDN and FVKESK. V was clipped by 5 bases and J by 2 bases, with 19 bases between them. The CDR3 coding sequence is TGTGCCAGCAGCGAACACAGGGCAGGGATTACCTACAATGAGCAGTTCTTC. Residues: CASSEHRAGITYNEQFF.

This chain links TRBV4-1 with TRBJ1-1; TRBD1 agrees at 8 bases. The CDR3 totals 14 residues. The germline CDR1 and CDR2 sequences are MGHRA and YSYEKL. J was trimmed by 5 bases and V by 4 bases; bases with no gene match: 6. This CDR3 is CASSPLTGETEAFF. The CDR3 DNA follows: TGCGCCAGCAGCCCGCTGACAGGGGAGACTGAAGCTTTCTTT.

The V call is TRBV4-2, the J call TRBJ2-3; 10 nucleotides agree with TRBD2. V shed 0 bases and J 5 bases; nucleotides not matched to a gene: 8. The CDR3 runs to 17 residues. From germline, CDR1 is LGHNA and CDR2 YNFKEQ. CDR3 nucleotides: TGTGCCAGCAGCCAAGAACGGAGCGGGAGGGCCCTAGATACGCAGTATTTT. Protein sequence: CASSQERSGRALDTQYF.

In DNA form, the CDR3 reads TGTGCCAGCAGTTACCCGGGCCTTGGGGGTGATGAGCAGTTCTTC. Protein sequence: CASSYPGLGGDEQFF. This chain connects TRBV6-5 to TRBJ2-1, with D perhaps assigned TRBD1 or TRBD2 (5 bases each). Germline V gene sequence: CDR1 MNHEY, CDR2 SVGAGI. The germline V and J ends were trimmed by 2 bases and 8 bases, with 16 bases remaining between them. This CDR3 is 15 amino acids long.

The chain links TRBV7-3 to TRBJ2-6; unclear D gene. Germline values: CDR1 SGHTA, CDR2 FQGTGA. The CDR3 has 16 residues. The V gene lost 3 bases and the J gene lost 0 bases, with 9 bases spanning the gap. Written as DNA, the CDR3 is TGTGCCAGCAGCTTGCAGGATGGCTCTGGGGCCAACGTCCTGACTTTC. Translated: CASSLQDGSGANVLTF.

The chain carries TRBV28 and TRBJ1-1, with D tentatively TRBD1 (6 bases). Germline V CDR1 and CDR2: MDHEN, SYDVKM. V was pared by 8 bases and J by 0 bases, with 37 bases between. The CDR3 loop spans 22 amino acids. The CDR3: CASPTKTTFKPGGAAMNTEAFF. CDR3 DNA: TGTGCCAGCCCCACCAAAACCACGTTCAAACCGGGGGGGGCGGCCATGAACACTGAAGCTTTCTTT.

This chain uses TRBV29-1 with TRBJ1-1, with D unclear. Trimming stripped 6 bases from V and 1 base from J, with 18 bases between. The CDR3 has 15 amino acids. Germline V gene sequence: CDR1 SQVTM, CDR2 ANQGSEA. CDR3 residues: CSVPPVRVGNTEAFF. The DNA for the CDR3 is TGCAGCGTCCCCCCCGTTAGGGTCGGGAACACTGAAGCTTTCTTT.

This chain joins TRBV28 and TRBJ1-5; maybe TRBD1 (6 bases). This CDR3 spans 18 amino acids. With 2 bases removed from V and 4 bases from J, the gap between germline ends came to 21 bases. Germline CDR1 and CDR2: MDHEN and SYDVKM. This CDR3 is CASSLADYRVDGNQPQHF. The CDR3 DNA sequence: TGTGCCAGCAGTTTAGCCGACTACAGGGTGGATGGGAATCAGCCCCAGCATTTT.

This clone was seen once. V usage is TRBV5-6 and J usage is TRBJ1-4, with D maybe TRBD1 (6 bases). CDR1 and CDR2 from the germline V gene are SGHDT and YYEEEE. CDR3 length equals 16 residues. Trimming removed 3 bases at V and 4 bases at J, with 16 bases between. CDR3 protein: CASSSPYTGLNEKLFF. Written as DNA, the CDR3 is TGTGCCAGCAGCTCGCCGTACACAGGGCTTAATGAAAAACTGTTTTTT.

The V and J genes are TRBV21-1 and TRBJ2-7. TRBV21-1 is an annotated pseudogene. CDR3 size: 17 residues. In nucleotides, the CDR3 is TGTGCCAGCAGCAAAGCCCAGGGTACGGGGAACCCGTACGAGCAGTACTTC. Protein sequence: CASSKAQGTGNPYEQYF.

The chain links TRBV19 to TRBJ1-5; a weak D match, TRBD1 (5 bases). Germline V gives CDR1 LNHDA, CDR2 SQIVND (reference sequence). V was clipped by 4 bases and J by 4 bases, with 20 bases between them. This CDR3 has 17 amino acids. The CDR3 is CASSRGARGTRNQPQHF. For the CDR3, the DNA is TGTGCCAGTAGTAGAGGGGCTCGGGGGACGAGGAATCAGCCCCAGCATTTT.

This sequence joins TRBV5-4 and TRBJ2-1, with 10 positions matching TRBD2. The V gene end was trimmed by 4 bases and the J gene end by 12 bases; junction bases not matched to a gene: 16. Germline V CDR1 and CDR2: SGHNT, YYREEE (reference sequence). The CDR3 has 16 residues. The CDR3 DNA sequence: TGTGCCAGCAGCCCAGCCCGAGCGGGAGGGCAATCGGGGCAGTTCTTC. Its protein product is CASSPARAGGQSGQFF.

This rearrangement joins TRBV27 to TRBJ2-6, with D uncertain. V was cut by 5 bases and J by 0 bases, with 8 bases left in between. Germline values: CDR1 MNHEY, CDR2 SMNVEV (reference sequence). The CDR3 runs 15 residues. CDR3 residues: CASSLTPSGANVLTF. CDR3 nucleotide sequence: TGTGCCAGCAGTCTCACACCCTCTGGGGCCAACGTCCTGACTTTC.

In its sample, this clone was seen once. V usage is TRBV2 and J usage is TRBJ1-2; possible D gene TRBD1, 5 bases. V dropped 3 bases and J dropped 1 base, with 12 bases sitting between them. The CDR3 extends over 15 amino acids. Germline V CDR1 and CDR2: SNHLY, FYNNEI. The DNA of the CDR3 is TGTGCCAGCAGTGATCACAGGCCCCATAACTATGGCTACACCTTC. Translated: CASSDHRPHNYGYTF.

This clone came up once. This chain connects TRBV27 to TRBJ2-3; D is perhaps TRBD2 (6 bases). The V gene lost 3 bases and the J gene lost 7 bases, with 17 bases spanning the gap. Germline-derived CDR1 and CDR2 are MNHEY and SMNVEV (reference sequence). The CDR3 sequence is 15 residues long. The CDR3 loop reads CASSLPGGPGNTQYF. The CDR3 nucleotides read TGTGCCAGCAGTTTGCCTGGAGGGCCTGGGAATACGCAGTATTTT.

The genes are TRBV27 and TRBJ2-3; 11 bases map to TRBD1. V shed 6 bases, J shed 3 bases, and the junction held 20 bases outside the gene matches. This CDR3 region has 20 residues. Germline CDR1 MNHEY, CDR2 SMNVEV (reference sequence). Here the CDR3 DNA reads TGTGCCAGCAGCCCGATCCTACCACGGACAGGGGGCCGTGGGACAGATACGCAGTATTTT. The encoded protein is CASSPILPRTGGRGTDTQYF.

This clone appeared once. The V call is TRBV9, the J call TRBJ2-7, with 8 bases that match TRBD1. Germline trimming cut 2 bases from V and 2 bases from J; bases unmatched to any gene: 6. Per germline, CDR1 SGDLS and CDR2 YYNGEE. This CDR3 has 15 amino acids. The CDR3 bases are TGTGCCAGCAGCGTTGGACAGGGAAGGACCTACGAGCAGTACTTC. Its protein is CASSVGQGRTYEQYF.

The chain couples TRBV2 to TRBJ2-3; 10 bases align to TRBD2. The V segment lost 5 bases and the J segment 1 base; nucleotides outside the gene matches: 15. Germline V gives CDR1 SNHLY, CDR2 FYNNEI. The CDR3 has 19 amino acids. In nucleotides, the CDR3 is TGTGCCAGCAGTTCCCTAGCGGGAGTGCCCGGAGCTGGCACAGATACGCAGTATTTT. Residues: CASSSLAGVPGAGTDTQYF.

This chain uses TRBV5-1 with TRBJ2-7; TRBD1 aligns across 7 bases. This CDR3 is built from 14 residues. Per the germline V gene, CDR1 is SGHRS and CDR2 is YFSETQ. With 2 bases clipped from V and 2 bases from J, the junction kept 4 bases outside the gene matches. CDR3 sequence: CASSFRDSTYEQYF. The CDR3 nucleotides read TGCGCCAGCAGCTTTAGGGACAGTACCTACGAGCAGTACTTC.

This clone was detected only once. In DNA form, the CDR3 reads TGTGCCAGCAGCCCTCAGAGGGGGGGCTACGAGCAGTACTTC. Protein sequence: CASSPQRGGYEQYF. This chain joins TRBV9 and TRBJ2-7; TRBD2 is a possible D gene (7 bases). With 4 bases removed from V and 3 bases from J, the gap between germline ends came to 14 bases. The CDR3 extends over 14 amino acids. Germline CDR1 and CDR2: SGDLS and YYNGEE.

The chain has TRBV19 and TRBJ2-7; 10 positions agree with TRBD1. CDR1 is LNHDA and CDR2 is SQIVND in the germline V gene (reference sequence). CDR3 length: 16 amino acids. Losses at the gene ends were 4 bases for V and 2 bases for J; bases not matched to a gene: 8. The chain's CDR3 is CASSRDRDRGTYEQYF. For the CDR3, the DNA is TGTGCCAGTAGTAGGGACCGGGACAGGGGAACCTACGAGCAGTACTTC.

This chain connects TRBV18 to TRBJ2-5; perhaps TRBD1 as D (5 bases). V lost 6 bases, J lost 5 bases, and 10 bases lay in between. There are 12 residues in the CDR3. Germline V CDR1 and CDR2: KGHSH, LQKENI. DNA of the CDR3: TGTGCCAGCTCGCCAGGGAAGGAGACCCAGTACTTC. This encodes CASSPGKETQYF.

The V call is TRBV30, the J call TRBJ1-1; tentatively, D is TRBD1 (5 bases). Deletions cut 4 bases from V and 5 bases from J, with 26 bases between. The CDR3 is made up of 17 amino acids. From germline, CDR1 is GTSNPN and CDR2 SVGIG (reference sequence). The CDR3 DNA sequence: TGTGCCTGGAAAGATGGGGGGGAAAATTTACTTTGGACTGAAGCTTTCTTT. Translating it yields CAWKDGGENLLWTEAFF.

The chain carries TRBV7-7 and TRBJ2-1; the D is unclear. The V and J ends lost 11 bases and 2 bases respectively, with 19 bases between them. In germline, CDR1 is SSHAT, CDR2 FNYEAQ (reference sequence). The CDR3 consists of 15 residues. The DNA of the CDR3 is TGTGCCGGAAGGACGCAACCTCAAACCTACAATGAGCAGTTCTTC. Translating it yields CAGRTQPQTYNEQFF.

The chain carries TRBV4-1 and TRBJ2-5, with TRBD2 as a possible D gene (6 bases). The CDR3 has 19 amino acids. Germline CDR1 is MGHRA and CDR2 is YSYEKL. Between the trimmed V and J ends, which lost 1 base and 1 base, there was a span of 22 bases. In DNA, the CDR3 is TGCGCCAGCAGCCAAGCTAAGGGACTCGTCGCGGGGAGCCAAGAGACCCAGTACTTC. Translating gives CASSQAKGLVAGSQETQYF.

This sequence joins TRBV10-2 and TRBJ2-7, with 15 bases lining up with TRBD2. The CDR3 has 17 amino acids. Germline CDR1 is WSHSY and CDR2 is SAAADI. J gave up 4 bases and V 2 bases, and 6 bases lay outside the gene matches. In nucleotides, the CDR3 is TGCGCCAGCAGTGAGACGGGGACTAGCGGGAGGTATTACGAGCAGTACTTC. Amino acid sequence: CASSETGTSGRYYEQYF.